This record looks at one T cell receptor beta chain sequence and its context. Treatment described: randomized to nivolumab then ipilimumab (arm A) or the reverse (arm B). Patients had received no earlier DNA-damaging chemotherapy. Sorted cells were live CD3+CD8+, lacking CD19 and CD56, from PBMCs. Clones were sequenced by immunoSEQ multiplex PCR, and TCRdb holds only the in-frame ones, with some missing. The sample lists 25,000 to 30,000 clones, roughly 73% occurring once. The CDR3 runs to 14 residues. Trimming pared 4 bases from V and 7 bases from J, leaving 17 bases between. CDR1 is SGDLS and CDR2 is YYNGEE in the germline V gene. This sample was taken from a study of sequential checkpoint blockade in melanoma.

Sequencing used CD8+ T cells sorted from blood (inferred from file names), obtained from a patient given nivolumab and ipilimumab in sequence. The sequence was obtained from a human donor with melanoma. V is TRBV9 and J is TRBJ2-5; D might be TRBD2 (5 bases). CDR3 bases: TGTGCCAGCAGCCCGGATTTGGGAGTGGGGACCCAGTACTTC. It translates to CASSPDLGVGTQYF.